The subject of this entry is one TCR beta chain. Between the trimmed V and J ends, which lost 3 bases and 6 bases, there was a span of 6 bases. Germline CDR1 reads KGHSH; CDR2 reads LQKENI. The CDR3 covers 11 residues. The data belong to a study of blood T cell repertoires in COVID-19. Whole-study context: Both acute and convalescent COVID-19 samples were obtained from the United States, Italy and Spain. From T cells, B-cell-depleted T cells, or PBMCs came the material, which was cDNA or gDNA.

Patients at the Seattle site were enrolled during active infection and followed longitudinally. Original handling: Nucleated cell counts were estimated from reference gene primer amplification. Data came from immunoSEQ multiplex PCR; TCRdb stores just in-frame clones and leaves some out. That table gives V, J and clone size, and the DNA gave D and trimming. This table has 60,000 to 75,000 clones, approximately 90% appearing once. Sequencing used peripheral blood. This clonotype was obtained from a woman between 50 and 59 years old with COVID-19, enrolled during active disease. The chain has TRBV18 and TRBJ2-7; D is undetermined. CDR3 in amino acids: CASSPQVEQYF. The CDR3 DNA follows: TGTGCCAGCTCACCGCAGGTCGAGCAGTACTTC.